Presented here are 24 T cell receptor beta chains from one specimen sequenced in a study of blood T cell repertoires in COVID-19 (dated by TCRdb to 2018 to 2020). To prepare the library, the immunoSEQ multiplex PCR assay was applied. TCRdb carries this immuneACCESS record with in-frame sequences only. Its versions omit some clonotypes, under half of them owing to an unresolved V gene in the studies checked, with the rest unexplained. Within this sample are 150,000 to 200,000 clones, with 75% to 90% of them counted one time only. The top ten hold 7.6% of the sample. The sequencing input was peripheral blood. The receptors originated from a woman in her 70s with COVID-19, enrolled during active disease.

CDR3 coding DNA: TGCGCCAGCAGGGAGGGGTCTGCAACTAATGAAAAACTGTTTTTT. Translating it yields CASREGSATNEKLFF. The chain employs TRBV5-1 and TRBJ1-4; tentative D call: TRBD1 (5 bases). CDR1 is SGHRS and CDR2 is YFSETQ in the germline V gene. V lost 5 bases to trimming and J lost 0 bases, with 11 bases between them. CDR3 length: 15 amino acids. Looking up the rest from reference TRBV5-1 and TRBJ1-4 gives the full variable domain: KAGVTQTPRYLIKTRGQQVTLSCSPISGHRSVSWYQQTPGQGLQFLFEYFSETQRNKGNFPGRFSGRQFSNSRSEMNVSTLELGDSALYLCASREGSATNEKLFFGSGTQLSVL.

This sequence joins TRBV7-2 and TRBJ2-6; weak D call: TRBD2 (6 bases). CDR3 length equals 15 residues. The V and J ends lost 5 bases and 4 bases respectively, with 12 bases between them. CDR1 is SGHTA and CDR2 is FQGNSA in the germline V gene. CDR3 sequence (DNA): TGTGCCAGCAGCCCCGGGGGAGGCGGGGCCAACGTCCTGACTTTC. This gives the protein CASSPGGGGANVLTF.

The genes are TRBV2 and TRBJ2-3, with a weak D call TRBD1 (5 bases). Germline CDR1 reads SNHLY; CDR2 reads FYNNEI. V lost 7 bases to trimming and J lost 3 bases, with 11 bases between them. CDR3 size: 13 residues. CDR3 DNA: TGTGCCAGCATGCAATCAGGGACAGATACGCAGTATTTT. This encodes CASMQSGTDTQYF.

V gene TRBV7-2 combines with J gene TRBJ2-1; 7 positions match TRBD1. CDR3 length equals 14 residues. From germline, CDR1 is SGHTA and CDR2 FQGNSA. Trimming at V came to 5 bases and at J to 6 bases, leaving 7 bases not matched to a gene. The CDR3 loop is CASSPGQPGNEQFF. In DNA form, the CDR3 reads TGTGCCAGCAGCCCGGGACAGCCAGGCAATGAGCAGTTCTTC.

The chain has TRBV24-1 and TRBJ2-2; no definite D call. The CDR3 is 14 residues long. Germline V gene lookup returns CDR1 KGHDR and CDR2 SFDVKD. Trimming took off 9 bases at V and 0 bases at J, with 10 bases between the two ends. CDR3 amino acids: CATRGSSNTGELFF. Here the CDR3 DNA reads TGTGCCACCCGCGGATCTTCGAACACCGGGGAGCTGTTTTTT.

The chain carries TRBV7-6 and TRBJ2-5; a weak D match, TRBD2 (5 bases). Looked up from germline, CDR1 is SGHVS and CDR2 is FNYEAQ. The CDR3 has 15 amino acids. The V end was cut by 1 base, the J end by 4 bases, with 13 bases between. The CDR3 DNA sequence: TGTGCCAGCAGCTTAGAAGGGTCACTAGGAGAGACCCAGTACTTC. Protein: CASSLEGSLGETQYF.

The chain couples TRBV9 to TRBJ2-5; D is uncertain. The CDR3 spans 13 residues. V was clipped by 2 bases and J by 3 bases, with 8 bases between them. Germline assignment: CDR1 SGDLS and CDR2 YYNGEE. CDR3 sequence reads: CASSVNAEETQYF. In DNA, the CDR3 is TGTGCCAGCAGCGTCAACGCGGAAGAGACCCAGTACTTC. Full variable domain (missing parts from reference TRBV9 and TRBJ2-5): DSGVTQTPKHLITATGQRVTLRCSPRSGDLSVYWYQQSLDQGLQFLIQYYNGEERAKGNILERFSAQQFPDLHSELNLSSLELGDSALYFCASSVNAEETQYFGPGTRLLVL.

The chain links TRBV28 to TRBJ2-1; D is perhaps TRBD1 (5 bases). Germline CDR1 reads MDHEN; CDR2 reads SYDVKM. CDR3 length equals 12 residues. V shed 5 bases and J shed 10 bases, with 12 bases lying between them. CDR3 coding DNA: TGTGCCAGCAGTACCACAGGTCGGGAGCAGTTCTTC. Protein sequence: CASSTTGREQFF. The complete variable domain, with remaining parts taken from reference TRBV28 and TRBJ2-1, reads DVKVTQSSRYLVKRTGEKVFLECVQDMDHENMFWYRQDPGLGLRLIYFSYDVKMKEKGDIPEGYSVSREKKERFSLILESASTNQTSMYLCASSTTGREQFFGPGTRLTVL.

This chain joins TRBV28 and TRBJ1-1; D unclear. V was cut by 7 bases and J by 5 bases, with 14 bases left in between. This CDR3 contains 13 residues. CDR1 MDHEN and CDR2 SYDVKM come from the germline V gene. In DNA form, the CDR3 reads TGTGCCAGCAATAAGCGGGTGGGAACTGAAGCTTTCTTT. Translated: CASNKRVGTEAFF.

This chain links TRBV10-3 with TRBJ2-4, with TRBD2 matching 14 bases. J lost 7 bases, V lost 0 bases, and 8 bases had no gene match. This CDR3 contains 18 residues. CDR1 and CDR2 (germline): ENHRY, SYGVKD. CDR3 nucleotides: TGTGCCATCAGTGAGTCCCCGGGACTAGCGGGAGCGGGGAACATTCAGTACTTC. Its protein product is CAISESPGLAGAGNIQYF.

The genes are TRBV25-1 and TRBJ2-2, with 7 bases that match TRBD1. V shed 1 base, J shed 0 bases, and the junction held 5 bases outside the gene matches. CDR3 size: 17 residues. From germline, CDR1 is MGHDK and CDR2 SYGVNS. The CDR3 DNA reads as TGTGCCAGCAGTGAATGGGCAGGGACAGCGAACACCGGGGAGCTGTTTTTT. This sequence encodes CASSEWAGTANTGELFF. The full variable domain, its missing parts supplied by reference TRBV25-1 and TRBJ2-2, is EADIYQTPRYLVIGTGKKITLECSQTMGHDKMYWYQQDPGMELHLIHYSYGVNSTEKGDLSSESTVSRIRTEHFPLTLESARPSHTSQYLCASSEWAGTANTGELFFGEGSRLTVL.

The chain recombines TRBV27 with TRBJ2-2; D might be TRBD1 (6 bases). This CDR3 contains 15 residues. V was clipped by 2 bases and J by 3 bases, with 10 bases between them. Germline V gives CDR1 MNHEY, CDR2 SMNVEV (reference sequence). DNA for the CDR3: TGTGCCAGCAGTTTAGGTCGACAGGACACCGGGGAGCTGTTTTTT. It encodes CASSLGRQDTGELFF.

The chain is built from TRBV7-9 and TRBJ2-3; tentatively, D is TRBD1 (5 bases). In germline, CDR1 is SEHNR, CDR2 FQNEAQ (reference sequence). Trimming stripped 5 bases from V and 5 bases from J, with 8 bases between. The CDR3 extends over 12 amino acids. The CDR3 here is CASSIQGDTQYF. The CDR3 bases are TGTGCCAGCAGCATTCAGGGAGATACGCAGTATTTT.

The rearrangement uses TRBV7-2 and TRBJ1-2, with 8 bases that match TRBD1. This CDR3 comprises 15 residues. The germline V gene encodes CDR1 SGHTA and CDR2 FQGNSA. The J segment lost 1 base and the V segment lost 6 bases, leaving 7 bases of the junction unmatched. The CDR3 bases are TGTGCCAGCAGAAGCCAGACAGGGGTTAACTATGGCTACACCTTC. This codes for CASRSQTGVNYGYTF. The full variable domain, rest sourced from reference TRBV7-2 and TRBJ1-2, is GAGVSQSPSNKVTEKGKDVELRCDPISGHTALYWYRQSLGQGLEFLIYFQGNSAPDKSGLPSDRFSAERTGGSVSTLTIQRTQQEDSAVYLCASRSQTGVNYGYTFGSGTRLTVV.

V usage is TRBV19 and J usage is TRBJ2-7; 12 bases match TRBD1. V lost 3 bases and J lost 2; bases outside the gene matches: 5. This CDR3 contains 16 residues. CDR1 and CDR2 from the germline V gene are LNHDA and SQIVND (reference sequence). CDR3 bases: TGTGCCAGTAGTATTTCGGGGACAGGGGGCGCCTACGAGCAGTACTTC. As protein: CASSISGTGGAYEQYF. Full variable domain (rest looked up from reference TRBV19 and TRBJ2-7): DGGITQSPKYLFRKEGQNVTLSCEQNLNHDAMYWYRQDPGQGLRLIYYSQIVNDFQKGDIAEGYSVSREKKESFPLTVTSAQKNPTAFYLCASSISGTGGAYEQYFGPGTRLTVT.

V gene TRBV18 combines with J gene TRBJ2-3; D is unclear. CDR1 is KGHSH and CDR2 is LQKENI in the germline V gene. The length of the CDR3 is 14 residues. The V end was cut by 6 bases, the J end by 0 bases, with 10 bases between. The CDR3 nucleotides read TGTGCCAGCTCGGAGAGTGCGAGCACAGATACGCAGTATTTT. Translating it yields CASSESASTDTQYF. Variable domain in full (rest from reference TRBV18 and TRBJ2-3): NAGVMQNPRHLVRRRGQEARLRCSPMKGHSHVYWYRQLPEEGLKFMVYLQKENIIDESGMPKERFSAEFPKEGPSILRIQQVVRGDSAAYFCASSESASTDTQYFGPGTRLTVL.

V gene TRBV11-3 combines with J gene TRBJ2-1; a weak D match, TRBD1 (7 bases). V lost 2 bases to trimming and J lost 4 bases, with 9 bases between them. CDR1 is SGHNT and CDR2 is YENEEA in the germline V gene. The CDR3 is 14 amino acids. The CDR3 protein is CASSLQGGYNEQFF. CDR3 bases: TGTGCCAGCAGCTTACAGGGGGGTTACAATGAGCAGTTCTTC.

This chain joins TRBV29-1 and TRBJ2-1; 7 bases line up with TRBD2. V dropped 3 bases and J dropped 4; count of bases not matched to a gene: 6. The CDR3 contains 14 residues. Germline lookup yields CDR1 SQVTM and CDR2 ANQGSEA. The CDR3 spells CSVDPGRGYNEQFF. The DNA of the CDR3 is TGCAGCGTTGACCCAGGGAGGGGTTACAATGAGCAGTTCTTC.

The chain uses TRBV2 and TRBJ2-1; D call uncertain. The V gene's germline CDR1 is SNHLY and CDR2 FYNNEI. CDR3 length: 16 residues. With 6 bases removed from V and 4 bases from J, the gap between germline ends came to 19 bases. The CDR3 nucleotides are TGTGCCAGCAGGATAGCAATAGTCCCCCGATACAATGAGCAGTTCTTC. Translation gives CASRIAIVPRYNEQFF.

The rearrangement links TRBV27 to TRBJ2-7; D might be TRBD1 (6 bases). From germline, CDR1 is MNHEY and CDR2 SMNVEV (reference sequence). V dropped 6 bases and J dropped 5 bases, with 17 bases sitting between them. The CDR3 is 14 amino acids. The CDR3 DNA reads as TGTGCCAGCAGGGACAACAGGGTAATCGACGAGCAGTACTTC. Its protein product is CASRDNRVIDEQYF.

The rearrangement links TRBV28 to TRBJ1-6; maybe TRBD1 (6 bases). V gave up 5 bases and J gave up 7 bases, with 15 bases separating them. The germline V gene encodes CDR1 MDHEN and CDR2 SYDVKM. The length of the CDR3 is 15 residues. The CDR3 is CASSRRDIWNSPLHF. The CDR3, as DNA: TGTGCCAGCAGTCGCCGGGACATTTGGAATTCACCCCTCCACTTT.

The chain uses TRBV28 and TRBJ1-2; 10 nucleotides match TRBD1. Per germline, CDR1 MDHEN and CDR2 SYDVKM. The ends lost 7 bases at V and 7 bases at J; junction bases unmatched: 9. CDR3 length: 14 amino acids. The CDR3 loop reads CASTKTGTGVGYTF. CDR3 coding DNA: TGTGCCAGCACGAAAACCGGGACAGGGGTTGGCTACACCTTC.

The genes are TRBV6-5 and TRBJ2-6; D gene ambiguous. The CDR3 is 14 amino acids. V dropped 4 bases and J dropped 0 bases, with 4 bases sitting between them. From germline, CDR1 is MNHEY and CDR2 SVGAGI. The CDR3 spells CASSFYSGANVLTF. As DNA, the CDR3 is TGTGCCAGCAGTTTTTACTCTGGGGCCAACGTCCTGACTTTC.

The V gene is TRBV10-3, the J gene TRBJ2-3; 7 nucleotides match TRBD2. CDR1 and CDR2 from the germline V gene are ENHRY and SYGVKD. This CDR3 is built from 14 residues. Germline trimming cut 6 bases from V and 4 bases from J; bases unmatched to any gene: 7. This chain's CDR3 is CAIRGAGDSDTQYF. For the CDR3, the DNA is TGTGCCATCAGGGGCGCGGGAGACTCAGATACGCAGTATTTT.